Listed below are T cell receptor beta chains from one sample, sequenced in a study of long-term antiretroviral therapy in people with HIV. The data were produced by immunoSEQ multiplex PCR, yet TCRdb's version contains in-frame clones alone and is incomplete. The sample includes more than 20,000 clones, around 79% of them seen just once. The starting material was unsorted PBMCs, obtained 0.3 years after starting antiretroviral therapy. The receptors were sampled from a man aged 45-60 years with HIV. Both conserved end residues are part of each CDR3. Fields, in order: D gene, clone size, V gene, J gene, CDR3 DNA, CDR3 protein. The D gene is left open where the match is weak. A clone size is listed for some rows: how often the clone was seen (once, few, many), or a class if it is expanded.

>.|.|TRBV7-8|TRBJ2-1
TGTGCCAGCAGCTTCTGGGGTTTGTATGAGCAGTTCTTC
CASSFWGLYEQFF
>.|.|TRBV11-2|TRBJ2-7
TGTGCCAGCAGCAACTCCGAGACTTACGAGCAGTACTTC
CASSNSETYEQYF
>.|.|TRBV6-5|TRBJ1-1
TGTGCCAGCAGCCTTACAGTAGGAGTGAACACTGAAGCTTTCTTT
CASSLTVGVNTEAFF
>TRBD2|.|TRBV7-8|TRBJ2-1
TGTGCCAGCACCCAAGCGGGAGGGCCGAGCAATGAGCAGTTCTTC
CASTQAGGPSNEQFF
>.|few|TRBV4-1|TRBJ1-5
TGCGCCAGCAGCCAAGGAGGGCTGGGCAATCAGCCCCAGCATTTT
CASSQGGLGNQPQHF
>TRBD2|.|TRBV11-3|TRBJ2-1
TGTGCCAGCAGCCCCGAATTAGCGGGGTTTTACAATGAGCAGTTCTTC
CASSPELAGFYNEQFF
>.|.|TRBV5-4|TRBJ2-5
TGTGCCAGCAGCTCCCTCGGGACATCACAAGAGACCCAGTACTTC
CASSSLGTSQETQYF
>.|medium-sized|TRBV11-2|TRBJ2-1
TGTGCCAGCAGCTTAGATGGCCGGGTTAGGGATGAGCAGTTCTTC
CASSLDGRVRDEQFF
>.|.|TRBV29-1|TRBJ2-3
TGCAGCACCAGAGGGGGAAAGGACACAGATACGCAGTATTTT
CSTRGGKDTDTQYF
>.|few|TRBV19|TRBJ1-2
TGTGCCAGTAGTCAAGACAGAGAGAACTATGGCTACACCTTC
CASSQDRENYGYTF
>.|once|TRBV9|TRBJ2-2
TGTGCCAGCAGCGTAGGAAGCACGAAGTCCCGAGGCACCGGGGAGCTGTTTTTT
CASSVGSTKSRGTGELFF
>TRBD1|once|TRBV14|TRBJ2-7
TGTGCCAGCAGCCAAGAAACTGGACAGGTCTACGAGCAGTACTTC
CASSQETGQVYEQYF
>.|.|TRBV5-1|TRBJ2-1
TGCGCCAGCAGCCCCAGACGGGGGGCAGGGGAATACAATGAGCAGTTCTTC
CASSPRRGAGEYNEQFF
>TRBD2|.|TRBV27|TRBJ2-1
TGTGCCAGCAGACCTACTAGCGGGAGTAATGAGCAGTTCTTC
CASRPTSGSNEQFF
>.|.|TRBV19|TRBJ2-1
TGTGCCAGTAGTATCCTAAATGTCAGGGGAGAGCAGTTCTTC
CASSILNVRGEQFF
>.|.|TRBV11-2|TRBJ2-2
TGTGCCAGCAGCGCCACGGGAAGGGATACCGGGGAGCTGTTTTTT
CASSATGRDTGELFF
>TRBD2|.|TRBV5-4|TRBJ2-1
TGTGCCAGCAGCACCCCTAGCGGGGGGGCCCTAATCTACAATGAGCAGTTCTTC
CASSTPSGGALIYNEQFF
>.|.|TRBV28|TRBJ2-7
TGTGCCAGCAGATCAAGGGACGAGCAGTACTTC
CASRSRDEQYF
>.|.|TRBV27|TRBJ2-2
TGTGCCAGCAGTTTTGAAGGGGGTGGCGGGGAGCTGTTTTTT
CASSFEGGGGELFF
>TRBD1|few|TRBV30|TRBJ2-7
TGTGCCTGGTCTACCGGGACAGGGTTGTACGAGCAGTACTTC
CAWSTGTGLYEQYF
>TRBD2|.|TRBV6-5|TRBJ2-7
TGTGCCAGCAGAAAACTAGCGGGGAGCTACGAGCAGTACTTC
CASRKLAGSYEQYF
>.|once|TRBV28|TRBJ2-7
TGTGCCAGCAGCAAAAGACAGGATCAATTCTACGAGCAGTACTTC
CASSKRQDQFYEQYF
>.|.|TRBV28|TRBJ1-1
TGTGCCAGCAGCATCAGGGACACTGAAGCTTTCTTT
CASSIRDTEAFF
>.|.|TRBV10-3|TRBJ2-1
TGTGCCATCAGTGGGGTCGGGCCCGCCTCCTACAATGAGCAGTTCTTC
CAISGVGPASYNEQFF
>.|.|TRBV2|TRBJ1-2
TGTGCCAGCAGCTCTCAGCAGGGCCGCTACTATGGCTACACCTTC
CASSSQQGRYYGYTF
>.|few|TRBV2|TRBJ1-1
TGTGCCAGCAGCGTCAGGGAGGGAACTGAAGCTTTCTTT
CASSVREGTEAFF
>.|.|TRBV28|TRBJ1-5
TGTGCCAGCAGTTCAGGGTACAATCAGCCCCAGCATTTT
CASSSGYNQPQHF
>TRBD1|.|TRBV7-3|TRBJ1-6
TGTGCCAGCAGCTCGACAGGGTGGGATTCACCCCTCCACTTT
CASSSTGWDSPLHF
>.|once|TRBV27|TRBJ1-1
TGTGCCAGCAGCCCGCCCCCCCCATGGGGGGCAACTGAAGCTTTCTTT
CASSPPPPWGATEAFF
>TRBD2|.|TRBV19|TRBJ2-7
TGTGCCAGTAGTATCACCGGGGGGACCTACGAGCAGTACTTC
CASSITGGTYEQYF
>TRBD1|.|TRBV4-3|TRBJ1-2
TGCGCCAGCAGCCAAGATGGGGGACAGTTTCTTTATAACTATGGCTACACCTTC
CASSQDGGQFLYNYGYTF
>.|.|TRBV5-1|TRBJ2-7
TGCGCCAGCAGCCCCGCGGGAAGGGAAACCGGCGAGCAGTACTTC
CASSPAGRETGEQYF
>.|.|TRBV18|TRBJ2-5
TGTGCCAGCTCACAGGAAGGAGAGACCCAGTACTTC
CASSQEGETQYF
>.|.|TRBV9|TRBJ1-1
TGTGCCAGCAGCGTAGCTCGGTCGGGCAGTCCCAACACTGAAGCTTTCTTT
CASSVARSGSPNTEAFF
>.|.|TRBV30|TRBJ2-7
TGTGCCTGGAGTCGGACTTACTACGAGCAGTACTTC
CAWSRTYYEQYF
>.|.|TRBV4-3|TRBJ2-7
TGCGCCAGCAGCCAAGGGACGTCCTACGAGCAGTACTTC
CASSQGTSYEQYF
>.|.|TRBV28|TRBJ1-1
TGTGCCAGCAGTTTAGGAGGGTTCGGTGTCGATGGTGAAGCTTTCTTT
CASSLGGFGVDGEAFF
>.|.|TRBV15|TRBJ1-4
TGTGCCACCAGCAGAGATCGCAGAGAAAAACTGTTTTTT
CATSRDRREKLFF
>TRBD2|.|TRBV28|TRBJ2-1
TGTGCCAGCACCACCGGGACTAGCGGGAGGGAGCAGTTCTTC
CASTTGTSGREQFF
>.|.|TRBV18|TRBJ2-7
TGTGCCAGCTCACTCCCGGGCTCCTACGAGCAGTACTTC
CASSLPGSYEQYF
>.|.|TRBV5-5|TRBJ1-1
TGTGCCAGCAGCGTTCTTCAGGGAAGGAACACTGAAGCTTTCTTT
CASSVLQGRNTEAFF
>TRBD2|.|TRBV19|TRBJ2-1
TGTGCCAGTAGTATAAGCGGGGCCAACAATGAGCAGTTCTTC
CASSISGANNEQFF
>.|.|TRBV4-3|TRBJ2-1
TGCGCCAGCAGCCAAGATCTTTTATTGGGGGGCCTTCTCTCCTACAATGAGCAGTTCTTC
CASSQDLLLGGLLSYNEQFF
>.|.|TRBV11-2|TRBJ1-1
TGTGCCAGCAGCTTTGGGAGAAACACTGAAGCTTTCTTT
CASSFGRNTEAFF
>TRBD1|.|TRBV28|TRBJ1-5
TGTGCCAGCACTCAGGGGGTCTATAGCAATCAGCCCCAGCATTTT
CASTQGVYSNQPQHF
>TRBD2|.|TRBV10-1|TRBJ2-2
TGCGCCAGCAGCCCCGGGACTAGCGGGAGCCCTCCGAACACCGGGGAGCTGTTTTTT
CASSPGTSGSPPNTGELFF
>.|.|TRBV6-6|TRBJ2-2
TGTGCCAGCAGTGCCCCCGGGGGCGACACCGGGGAGCTGTTTTTT
CASSAPGGDTGELFF
>TRBD1|.|TRBV6-5|TRBJ2-3
TGTGCCAGCAGTTACTGGACAGGGGGGGCCTCAGATACGCAGTATTTT
CASSYWTGGASDTQYF
>.|.|TRBV10-3|TRBJ2-3
TGTGCCACCCACCGGGGACAAACAGATACGCAGTATTTT
CATHRGQTDTQYF
>.|few|TRBV6-5|TRBJ1-5
TGTGCCAGCAGTTACAGTCGTGGGGGGTGGCAGCCCCAGCATTTT
CASSYSRGGWQPQHF
>TRBD1|.|TRBV7-2|TRBJ1-2
TGTGCCAGCAGCAGCGGACAGGGCAACTATGGCTACACCTTC
CASSSGQGNYGYTF
>.|.|TRBV27|TRBJ2-7
TGTGCCAGCAGTTTAAAAGGGGCTCGGTACGAGCAGTACTTC
CASSLKGARYEQYF
>.|.|TRBV19|TRBJ1-1
TGTGCCAGTAGTCCCCTCCGGGGATTCACTGAAGCTTTCTTT
CASSPLRGFTEAFF
>.|.|TRBV7-2|TRBJ2-2
TGTGCCAGCACCCCGTCAGGGAACACCGGGGAGCTGTTTTTT
CASTPSGNTGELFF
>.|.|TRBV7-2|TRBJ2-1
TGTGCCAGCAGCCCCGGACAGTACAATGAGCAGTTCTTC
CASSPGQYNEQFF
>.|.|TRBV5-1|TRBJ1-2
TGCGCCAGCAGCCGGACCAACAGGGTACTAACCTATGGCTACACCTTC
CASSRTNRVLTYGYTF
>TRBD2|.|TRBV28|TRBJ2-1
TGTGCCAGCAGTTTACCGGGACTAGTCCTCAATGAGCAGTTCTTC
CASSLPGLVLNEQFF
>.|.|TRBV5-6|TRBJ2-1
TGTGCCAGCAGGCCCGACAGTTACAATGAGCAGTTCTTC
CASRPDSYNEQFF